Sequencing of this T cell receptor (beta chain) was carried out in a study of cytomegalovirus exposure and HLA in healthy donors. About the study: Earlier, 95 million to 140 million unique TCR beta sequences were recovered from roughly 170 million T cells by an analysis. General observations from the study: It was likely that a cluster of highly shared sequence variants was a sequencing artifact. It was 160 or so TCR beta chains that were listed as cytomegalovirus-associated. It was reported that TCR beta sequences correctly inferred the HLA-A and HLA-B alleles for most subjects.

A note on this clone: Its specificity is not known.

Germline V gene data show CDR1 as SGHTA and CDR2 as FQGNSA. This CDR3 comprises 11 residues. Trimming stripped 6 bases from V and 14 bases from J, with 11 bases between. With 60 Vbeta and 13 Jbeta primers, the PCR was carried out. The protocol was immunoSEQ multiplex PCR, while the TCRdb copy is restricted to in-frame clones and leaves out a portion. The table has about 210,000 clones, approximately 82% seen once. Sequenced: PBMCs. The rearrangement links TRBV7-2 to TRBJ1-6; the D gene is possibly TRBD1 (5 bases). The TCR sequence derives from a woman aged 45-65 years in good health and CMV-seropositive. Here the CDR3 reads CASSNKGSLHF. Here the CDR3 DNA reads TGTGCCAGCAGTAATAAGGGGTCCCTCCACTTT.